This TCR beta chain came from a study of metastatic and nonmetastatic thyroid tumors. This clone was seen at least ten times. Every patient underwent thyroid surgery untreated. Unmatched junction bases numbered 20, after V lost 1 base and J lost 5 bases. Looked up from germline, CDR1 is DFQATT and CDR2 is SNEGSKA (reference sequence). The CDR3 runs to 19 residues. MiXCR re-clonotyped the PCR reads for TCRdb. The table has approximately 70,000 clones, 18% seen once; the top ten hold 9.5% to 15%. This clonotype was sampled from a female donor with papillary thyroid cancer or a benign thyroid nodule (not recorded which). Some clones in this sample may be carry-over from other donors' samples. Sequences were obtained from blood. The chain recombines TRBV20-1 with TRBJ1-2, with 9 bases matching TRBD1. CDR3 nucleotides: TGCAGTGCTAGAGCCATAATTCCGGGACAGGGAAGTGTTTGGTATGGCTACACCTTC. It yields the protein CSARAIIPGQGSVWYGYTF.